This T cell receptor (beta chain) emerged from a study of sequential checkpoint blockade in melanoma. Treatment defined: randomized to nivolumab then ipilimumab (arm A) or the reverse (arm B). PBMC sorting kept live CD3+CD8+ cells without CD19 or CD56. TCRdb keeps only in-frame clones here, not all; method: immunoSEQ multiplex PCR. The table has about 11,000 clones, around four fifths seen once; the top ten hold 11%. The CDR3 has 15 amino acids. Germline V CDR1 and CDR2: SEHNR, FQNEAQ (reference sequence). The source was CD8+ T cells sorted from blood (inferred from file names), collected from a patient given nivolumab and ipilimumab in sequence. The TCR comes from a human donor with melanoma. The chain is built from TRBV7-9 and TRBJ2-5, with TRBD2 identical over 9 bases. The J call could be wrong; TRBJ2-7 is a better fit for the DNA end. Here the CDR3 reads CASSFAGWREGEQYF. The DNA for the CDR3 is TGTGCCAGCAGCTTCGCCGGCTGGCGGGAGGGCGAGCAGTACTTC.